The entry below describes one T cell receptor (beta chain). TCRdb keeps only in-frame clones here, not all; method: immunoSEQ multiplex PCR. Of more than 35,000 clones in the sample, around 90% were seen once. This entry belongs to a study of T cell changes during pregnancy in multiple sclerosis. The germline CDR1 and CDR2 sequences are MNHEY and SMNVEV (reference sequence). The V gene lost 1 base and the J gene lost 4 bases, with 13 bases spanning the gap. The length of the CDR3 is 15 residues. The gene calls are TRBV27 and TRBJ1-1, with D maybe TRBD1 (5 bases). Material: CD8+ T cells from peripheral blood mononuclear cells, obtained after pregnancy. This TCR was recovered from a female donor with multiple sclerosis, enrolled in a pregnancy study. In DNA, the CDR3 is TGTGCCAGCAGTTTATACGCGTCGGGGGGCACTGAAGCTTTCTTT. Amino acids: CASSLYASGGTEAFF.